This note documents a single T cell receptor (beta chain) sequence. The sample originates from a study of beta chain features in type 1 diabetes. CDR1 SGHAT and CDR2 FQNNGV come from the germline V gene. Deletions cut 8 bases from V and 4 bases from J, with 23 bases between. The length of the CDR3 is 16 residues. Expressed TCRB transcripts got sequenced, as all isolated RNA was reverse transcribed. Only in-frame clones appear in the TCRdb table, and some are missing; sequencing was by immunoSEQ multiplex PCR. Here the sample spans under 400,000 clones, around a fifth being singletons. J is TRBJ2-5 and V is TRBV11-2; D is unresolved. Sequencing used naive CD4+ T cells from blood. This clonotype was obtained from a woman aged 18-30 years in good health. Here the CDR3 reads CASCPIGPLYAETQYF. Here the CDR3 DNA reads TGTGCCAGCTGTCCCATTGGGCCCCTTTACGCAGAGACCCAGTACTTC.